This TCR beta chain originates from a study of CD8 T cells in Susac syndrome. This CDR3 comprises 13 residues. Germline values: CDR1 MNHEY, CDR2 SVGAGI. V was clipped by 8 bases and J by 2 bases, with 12 bases between them. Random hexamers served to reverse transcribe about 0.45 to 1 ug RNA. A multiplex approach, immunoSEQ multiplex PCR, amplified TCR beta CDR3 across 54 Vbeta and 13 Jbeta. TCRdb analysed the immunoSEQ multiplex PCR reads with MiXCR anew, one entry per CDR3 protein. The sample has approximately 180,000 distinct CDR3 sequences, 90% to 97% seen once. The sequenced sample consisted of CD4+ T cells from PBMCs. This TCR was recovered from a human donor with multiple sclerosis. V usage is TRBV6-5 and J usage is TRBJ2-5; TRBD2 might be the D (6 bases). CDR3 sequence: CASAVGLQETQYF. The CDR3 region has the DNA TGTGCCAGCGCAGTAGGACTACAAGAGACCCAGTACTTC.